This entry features one T cell receptor beta chain sequence. This entry belongs to a study of CD8 T cells in Susac syndrome. Reverse transcription of about 0.45 to 1 ug RNA was performed with random hexamers. MiXCR, applied by TCRdb to the immunoSEQ multiplex PCR reads, yields one record per CDR3 protein. Here the sample spans fewer than 300,000 distinct CDR3 sequences, 85% being singletons. Per the germline V gene, CDR1 is MNHNY and CDR2 is SVGAGI (reference sequence). The V gene end was trimmed by 7 bases and the J gene end by 4 bases; junction bases not matched to a gene: 16. CDR3 length: 16 amino acids.

Sequenced input: CD8+ T cells from PBMCs. This chain joins TRBV6-6 and TRBJ2-7; 7 bases are shared with TRBD1. This receptor was identified in a human donor with multiple sclerosis. The CDR3 bases are TGTGCCAGCACCGTCGACGGGGCAGGGGGTGGTTACGAGCAGTACTTC. Its translation: CASTVDGAGGGYEQYF.